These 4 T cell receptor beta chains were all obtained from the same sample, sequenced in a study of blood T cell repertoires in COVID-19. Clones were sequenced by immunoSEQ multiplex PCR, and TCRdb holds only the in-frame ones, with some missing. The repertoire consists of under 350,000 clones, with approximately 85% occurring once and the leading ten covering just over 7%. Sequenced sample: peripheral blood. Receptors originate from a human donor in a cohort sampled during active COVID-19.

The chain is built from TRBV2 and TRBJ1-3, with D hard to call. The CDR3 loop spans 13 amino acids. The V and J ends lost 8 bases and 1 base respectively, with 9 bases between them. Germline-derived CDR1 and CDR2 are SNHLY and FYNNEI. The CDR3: CASRLGSGNTIYF. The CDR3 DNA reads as TGTGCCAGCCGCCTAGGTTCTGGAAACACCATATATTTT.

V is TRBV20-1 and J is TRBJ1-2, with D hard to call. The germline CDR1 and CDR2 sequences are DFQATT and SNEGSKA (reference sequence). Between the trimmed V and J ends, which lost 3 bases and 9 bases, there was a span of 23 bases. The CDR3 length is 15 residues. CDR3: CSASGNAAYPGSYTF. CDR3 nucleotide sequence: TGCAGTGCTAGTGGTAACGCGGCGTACCCTGGAAGCTACACCTTC.

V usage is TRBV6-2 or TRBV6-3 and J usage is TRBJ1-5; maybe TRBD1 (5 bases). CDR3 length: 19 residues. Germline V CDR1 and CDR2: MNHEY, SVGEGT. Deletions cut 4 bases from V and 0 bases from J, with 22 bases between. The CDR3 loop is CASSSPRQGIKNSNQPQHF. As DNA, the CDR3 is TGTGCCAGCAGTTCCCCCCGGCAGGGCATTAAGAATAGCAATCAGCCCCAGCATTTT.

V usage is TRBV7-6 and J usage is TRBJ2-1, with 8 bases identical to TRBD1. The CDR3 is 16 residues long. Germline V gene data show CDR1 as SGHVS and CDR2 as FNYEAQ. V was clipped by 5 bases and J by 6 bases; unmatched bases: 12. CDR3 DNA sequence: TGTGCCAGCAGCAACTGGGGAGAGACAGGGGCCAATGAGCAGTTCTTC. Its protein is CASSNWGETGANEQFF.